Listed below are T cell receptor beta chains from one sample, sequenced in a study of T-cell memory formation after mild COVID-19. Via MiXCR, TCRdb re-called the 5' RACE reads, giving one row per CDR3 protein. This table has around 370,000 distinct CDR3 sequences, roughly 21% appearing once. The source material was PBMCs or a T cell subset sorted from them (not recorded which). These receptors originate from an adult woman who had mild COVID-19 (a few samples of this study predate the infection). Cell type and time point are not known. CDR3s include the opening cysteine and the closing phenylalanine or tryptophan. The D gene is left open where the match is weak. Expanded clones get a size class; other rows say once, few or many, or leave the size out.

D: TRBD2; size: -; V: TRBV20-1; J: TRBJ2-1; DNA: TGCAGTGCCTCCCGGACTAGCGGGAGTAGGAATGAGCAGTTCTTC; CDR3: CSASRTSGSRNEQFF
D: -; size: -; V: TRBV5-5; J: TRBJ1-5; DNA: TGTGCCAGCAGCTTGGAGAAAGGGGGTGGTGATCAGCCCCAGCATTTT; CDR3: CASSLEKGGGDQPQHF
D: TRBD1; size: -; V: TRBV15; J: TRBJ2-7; DNA: TGTGCCACCAGCAGAGATCCGACAGGGGGCTCCTACGAGCAGTACTTC; CDR3: CATSRDPTGGSYEQYF
D: -; size: few; V: TRBV7-8; J: TRBJ1-1; DNA: TGTGCCAGCAGCTTAGCGGCAGGAAACAAGGGAGCTTTCTTT; CDR3: CASSLAAGNKGAFF
D: -; size: -; V: TRBV20-1; J: TRBJ1-1; DNA: TGCAGTTTGAGGGGCCGGATGACAGAGAACACTGAAGCTTTCTTT; CDR3: CSLRGRMTENTEAFF
D: -; size: few; V: TRBV29-1; J: TRBJ2-2; DNA: TGCAGCGTAAATCCCACCGGGGAGCTGTTTTTT; CDR3: CSVNPTGELFF
D: -; size: -; V: TRBV4-2; J: TRBJ1-1; DNA: TGTGCCAGCAGCCGCCGACAGGAGGGTACTGAAGCTTTCTTT; CDR3: CASSRRQEGTEAFF
D: -; size: -; V: TRBV20-1; J: TRBJ1-1; DNA: TGCAGTGCTTCCGAGCCTTCCAGGGCGAACACTGAAGCTTTCTTT; CDR3: CSASEPSRANTEAFF
D: TRBD2; size: -; V: TRBV4-3; J: TRBJ2-2; DNA: TGCGCCAGCAGCCAAGGGCTAGCGGGAGATGGCGGGGAGCTGTTTTTT; CDR3: CASSQGLAGDGGELFF
D: -; size: -; V: TRBV7-2; J: TRBJ1-1; DNA: TGTGCCAGCAGCTTCGGGGGTGTGGCGGGGAATGAAGCTTTCTTT; CDR3: CASSFGGVAGNEAFF
D: TRBD1; size: few; V: TRBV20-1; J: TRBJ2-7; DNA: TGCAGTGCTAGAGATCGACAGGGGAACGAGCAGTACTTC; CDR3: CSARDRQGNEQYF
D: TRBD2; size: -; V: TRBV9; J: TRBJ2-5; DNA: TGTGCCAGCAGCGTAGGGGGGACTAGTATTGGGGAGACCCAGTACTTC; CDR3: CASSVGGTSIGETQYF
D: -; size: -; V: TRBV5-6; J: TRBJ1-2; DNA: TGTGCCAGCAGCTGGGGAGGTACGACCTATGGCTACACCTTC; CDR3: CASSWGGTTYGYTF